This entry describes one T cell receptor (beta chain). PCR used 60 Vbeta primers and 13 Jbeta primers. Generated by immunoSEQ multiplex PCR, the TCRdb table keeps only in-frame clones and is missing some. The data show around 200,000 clones, with 75% to 90% seen just once and 2.5% to 3.5% held by the top ten. The V gene end was trimmed by 0 bases and the J gene end by 5 bases; junction bases not matched to a gene: 9. The CDR3 loop spans 15 amino acids. Germline-derived CDR1 and CDR2 are GTSNPN and SVGIG (reference sequence). This entry is derived from a study of cytomegalovirus exposure and HLA in healthy donors.

Sequencing used PBMCs. The chain has TRBV30 and TRBJ2-7; 8 nucleotides agree with TRBD1. The origin of this receptor is a woman in her 40s in good health and CMV-seronegative. DNA of the CDR3: TGTGCCTGGAGTGTACCCCTTCGGACAGGGCACGAGCAGTACTTC. It yields the protein CAWSVPLRTGHEQYF.